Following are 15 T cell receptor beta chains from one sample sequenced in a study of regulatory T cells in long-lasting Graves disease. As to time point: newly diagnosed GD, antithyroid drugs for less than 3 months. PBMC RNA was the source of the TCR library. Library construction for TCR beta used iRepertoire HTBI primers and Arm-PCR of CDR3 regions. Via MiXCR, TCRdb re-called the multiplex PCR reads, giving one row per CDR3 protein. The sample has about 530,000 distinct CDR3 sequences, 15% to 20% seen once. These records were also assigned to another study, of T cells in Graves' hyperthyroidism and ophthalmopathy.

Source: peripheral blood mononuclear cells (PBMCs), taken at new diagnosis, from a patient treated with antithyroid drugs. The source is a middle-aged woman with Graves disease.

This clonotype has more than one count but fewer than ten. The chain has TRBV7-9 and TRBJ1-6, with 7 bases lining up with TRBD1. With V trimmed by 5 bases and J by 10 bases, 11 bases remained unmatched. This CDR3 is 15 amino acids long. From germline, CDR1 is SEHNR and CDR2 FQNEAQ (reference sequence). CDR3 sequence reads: CASSRDTGVGSPLHF. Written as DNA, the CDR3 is TGTGCCAGCAGCCGGGATACAGGGGTAGGGTCACCCCTCCACTTT.

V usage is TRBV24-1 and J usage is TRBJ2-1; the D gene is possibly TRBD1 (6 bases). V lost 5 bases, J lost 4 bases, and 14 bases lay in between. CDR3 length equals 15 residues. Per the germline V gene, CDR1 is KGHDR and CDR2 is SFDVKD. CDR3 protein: CATSAPTGPYNEQFF. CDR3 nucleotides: TGTGCCACCAGTGCCCCGACAGGACCATACAATGAGCAGTTCTTC.

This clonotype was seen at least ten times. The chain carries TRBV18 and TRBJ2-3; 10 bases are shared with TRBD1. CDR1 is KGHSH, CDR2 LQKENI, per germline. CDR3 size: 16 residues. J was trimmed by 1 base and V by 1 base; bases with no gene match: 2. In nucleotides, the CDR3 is TGTGCCAGCTCACCACGACAGGGGGCAGGCACAGATACGCAGTATTTT. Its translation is CASSPRQGAGTDTQYF. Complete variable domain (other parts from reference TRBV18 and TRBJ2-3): NAGVMQNPRHLVRRRGQEARLRCSPMKGHSHVYWYRQLPEEGLKFMVYLQKENIIDESGMPKERFSAEFPKEGPSILRIQQVVRGDSAAYFCASSPRQGAGTDTQYFGPGTRLTVL.

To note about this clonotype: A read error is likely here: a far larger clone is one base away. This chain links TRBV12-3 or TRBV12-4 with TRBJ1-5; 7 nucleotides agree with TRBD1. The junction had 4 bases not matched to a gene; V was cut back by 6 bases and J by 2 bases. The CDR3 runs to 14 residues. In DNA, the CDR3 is TGTGCCAGCAGACCTCAGGGGGGCAATCAGCCCCAGCATTTT. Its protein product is CASRPQGGNQPQHF.

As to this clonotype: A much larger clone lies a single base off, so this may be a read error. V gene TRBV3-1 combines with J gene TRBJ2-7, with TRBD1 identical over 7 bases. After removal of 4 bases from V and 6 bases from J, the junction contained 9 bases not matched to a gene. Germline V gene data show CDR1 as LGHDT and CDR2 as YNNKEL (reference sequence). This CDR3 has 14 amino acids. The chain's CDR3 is CASSRKQNRGEQYF. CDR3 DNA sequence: TGTGCCAGCAGCCGAAAACAGAACAGGGGCGAGCAGTACTTC.

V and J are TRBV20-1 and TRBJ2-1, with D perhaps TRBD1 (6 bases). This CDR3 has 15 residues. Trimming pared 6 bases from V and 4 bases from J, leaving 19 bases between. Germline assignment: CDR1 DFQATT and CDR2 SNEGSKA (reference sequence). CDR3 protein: CSATDRPYQYNEQFF. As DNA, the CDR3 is TGCAGTGCAACCGACAGGCCCTACCAGTACAATGAGCAGTTCTTC.

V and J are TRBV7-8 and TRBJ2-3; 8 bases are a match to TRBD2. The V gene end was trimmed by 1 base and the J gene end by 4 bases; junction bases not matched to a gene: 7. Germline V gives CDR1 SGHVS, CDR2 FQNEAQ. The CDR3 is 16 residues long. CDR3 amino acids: CASSLGMGLGADTQYF. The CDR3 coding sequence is TGTGCCAGCAGCTTAGGGATGGGACTAGGTGCAGATACGCAGTATTTT.

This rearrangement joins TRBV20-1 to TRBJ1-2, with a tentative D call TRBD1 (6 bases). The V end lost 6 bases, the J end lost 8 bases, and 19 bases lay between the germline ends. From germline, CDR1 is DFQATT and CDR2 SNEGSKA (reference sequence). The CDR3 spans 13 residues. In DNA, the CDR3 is TGCAGTGCCGCGACCACGGCAGGGGCCGGCTACACCTTC. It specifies CSAATTAGAGYTF.

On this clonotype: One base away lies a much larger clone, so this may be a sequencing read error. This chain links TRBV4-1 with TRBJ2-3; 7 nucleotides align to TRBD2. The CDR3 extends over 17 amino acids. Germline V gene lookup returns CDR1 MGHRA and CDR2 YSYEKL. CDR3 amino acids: CAGSQDRARGSTDTQYF. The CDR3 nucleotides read TGCGCCGGCAGCCAAGATCGCGCGCGGGGGAGCACAGATACGCAGTATTTT.

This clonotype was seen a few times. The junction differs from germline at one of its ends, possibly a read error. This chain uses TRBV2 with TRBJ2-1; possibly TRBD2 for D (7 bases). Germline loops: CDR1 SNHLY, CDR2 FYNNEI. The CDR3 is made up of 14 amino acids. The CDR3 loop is CASRRLGGDNEQFF. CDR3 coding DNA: TGCGCCAGCAGGCGGCTAGGGGGGGACAATGAGCAGTTCTTC.

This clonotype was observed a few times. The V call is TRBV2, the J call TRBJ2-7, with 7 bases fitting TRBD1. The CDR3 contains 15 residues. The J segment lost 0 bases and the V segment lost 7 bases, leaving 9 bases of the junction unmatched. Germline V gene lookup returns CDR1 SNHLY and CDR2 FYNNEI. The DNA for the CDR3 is TGTGCCAGCAATTCCGGGACAGCCATCTCCTACGAGCAGTACTTC. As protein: CASNSGTAISYEQYF.

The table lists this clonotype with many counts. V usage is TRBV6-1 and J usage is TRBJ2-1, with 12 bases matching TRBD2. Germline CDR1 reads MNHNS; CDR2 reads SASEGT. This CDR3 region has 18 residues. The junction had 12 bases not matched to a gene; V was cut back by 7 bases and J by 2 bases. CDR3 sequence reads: CASTPWASGGATYNEQFF. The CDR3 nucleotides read TGTGCCAGCACTCCCTGGGCTAGCGGGGGGGCAACCTACAATGAGCAGTTCTTC.

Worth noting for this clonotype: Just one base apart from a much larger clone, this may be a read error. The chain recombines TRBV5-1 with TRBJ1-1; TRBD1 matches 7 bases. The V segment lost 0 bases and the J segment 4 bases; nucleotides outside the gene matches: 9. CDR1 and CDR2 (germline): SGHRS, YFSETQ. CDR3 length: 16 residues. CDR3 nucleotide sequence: TGCGCCAGCAGCTTGGATGGGGAGACAGGGCCCACTGAAGCTTTCTTT. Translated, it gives CASSLDGETGPTEAFF.

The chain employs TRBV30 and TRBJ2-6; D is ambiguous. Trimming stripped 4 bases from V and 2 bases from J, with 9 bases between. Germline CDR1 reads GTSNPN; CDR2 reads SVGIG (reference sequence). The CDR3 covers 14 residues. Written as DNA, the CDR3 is TGTGCCTGGAACAGAGGTACTGGGGCCAACGTCCTGACTTTC. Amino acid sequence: CAWNRGTGANVLTF.

The CDR3 DNA follows: TGTGCCAGCAGCATTTACCAACGGACGGATTTAGAAGCTTTCTTT. This sequence encodes CASSIYQRTDLEAFF. V usage is TRBV7-3 and J usage is TRBJ1-1; D not resolved. V lost 5 bases and J lost 8, with 21 bases in between. The CDR3 is 15 residues long. The germline V gene has CDR1 SGHTA and CDR2 FQGTGA.